The 25 T cell receptor beta chains reported below all come from one sample, sequenced in a study of cytomegalovirus exposure and HLA in healthy donors. Vbeta (60) and Jbeta (13) primers were used in the PCR. The table came from immunoSEQ multiplex PCR; TCRdb's copy has only in-frame clones and leaves some out. The sample records 69,000 or so clones, more than 75% being singletons. Specimen: PBMCs. These receptors all stem from a man younger than 35 in good health and CMV-seronegative.

The rearrangement links TRBV15 to TRBJ2-7; 9 bases agree with TRBD1. The V segment lost 1 base and the J segment 4 bases; nucleotides outside the gene matches: 5. The germline V gene has CDR1 LNHNV and CDR2 YYDKDF (reference sequence). The CDR3 extends over 15 amino acids. As DNA, the CDR3 is TGTGCCACCAGCAGAGGCGGACAGGGGATGTACGAGCAGTACTTC. This encodes CATSRGGQGMYEQYF.

The rearrangement joins TRBV6-7 to TRBJ1-6, with 7 bases aligning to TRBD1. TRBV6-7 counts as an open reading frame of uncertain function. This CDR3 region has 15 residues. With V trimmed by 4 bases and J by 4 bases, 4 bases remained unmatched. Here the CDR3 DNA reads TGTGCCAGCAGTTTCCCGGGACAGTATAATTCACCCCTCCACTTT. Amino acids: CASSFPGQYNSPLHF.

The chain carries TRBV28 and TRBJ1-2; maybe TRBD1 (5 bases). The germline gives CDR1 MDHEN, CDR2 SYDVKM. V gave up 3 bases and J gave up 1 base, with 9 bases separating them. CDR3 length: 14 residues. CDR3 loop: CASSLGRDNYGYTF. DNA of the CDR3: TGTGCCAGCAGTTTGGGGCGGGATAACTATGGCTACACCTTC.

This rearrangement joins TRBV30 to TRBJ2-1; D is perhaps TRBD1 (6 bases). With 2 bases removed from V and 7 bases from J, the gap between germline ends came to 12 bases. CDR1 and CDR2 from the germline V gene are GTSNPN and SVGIG (reference sequence). The CDR3 contains 13 residues. CDR3 residues: CAWSSTGLNEQFF. CDR3 DNA sequence: TGTGCCTGGAGTAGTACAGGGTTGAATGAGCAGTTCTTC. Filled out from reference TRBV30 and TRBJ2-1, the complete variable domain reads SQTIHQWPATLVQPVGSPLSLECTVEGTSNPNLYWYRQAAGRGLQLLFYSVGIGQISSEVPQNLSASRPQDRQFILSSKKLLLSDSGFYLCAWSSTGLNEQFFGPGTRLTVL.

The chain combines TRBV4-1 with TRBJ1-5, with TRBD1 identical over 7 bases. Germline CDR1 and CDR2: MGHRA and YSYEKL. The CDR3 has 17 amino acids. J was trimmed by 3 bases and V by 1 base; bases with no gene match: 9. The CDR3 coding sequence is TGCGCCAGCAGCCAAGGTTCGGCAGGGGGTAACAATCAGCCCCAGCATTTT. It yields the protein CASSQGSAGGNNQPQHF.

This chain links TRBV14 with TRBJ2-2; TRBD2 matches 8 bases. This CDR3 has 15 amino acids. V gave up 4 bases and J gave up 5 bases; unmatched junction bases: 6. The V gene's germline CDR1 is SGHDN and CDR2 FVKESK. The CDR3 reads CASSLAGGATGELFF. The CDR3 DNA sequence: TGTGCCAGCAGCCTCGCCGGGGGGGCTACCGGGGAGCTGTTTTTT. Combining the CDR3 with reference TRBV14 and TRBJ2-2 gives the whole variable domain EAGVTQFPSHSVIEKGQTVTLRCDPISGHDNLYWYRRVMGKEIKFLLHFVKESKQDESGMPNNRFLAERTGGTYSTLKVQPAELEDSGVYFCASSLAGGATGELFFGEGSRLTVL.

This clone is a singleton in its sample. The chain combines TRBV28 with TRBJ1-2; D unclear. Germline CDR1 and CDR2: MDHEN and SYDVKM. V was pared by 3 bases and J by 8 bases, with 16 bases between. This CDR3 spans 14 amino acids. CDR3 coding DNA: TGTGCCAGCAGTTTGGGCAGTAGAGTATGGGGCTACACCTTC. Translating gives CASSLGSRVWGYTF.

CDR3 loop: CASSGDRITDTQYF. Written as DNA, the CDR3 is TGTGCCAGCAGTGGGGACAGGATCACAGATACGCAGTATTTT. The gene calls are TRBV6-1 and TRBJ2-3; 8 bases are shared with TRBD1. CDR3 size: 14 residues. Germline CDR1 is MNHNS and CDR2 is SASEGT. Losses at the gene ends were 4 bases for V and 2 bases for J; bases not matched to a gene: 2.

The chain employs TRBV5-1 and TRBJ2-5, with D possibly TRBD1 on 5 matching bases. Trimming shortened V by 4 bases and J by 3 bases, and 7 bases separated the two germline ends. CDR1 and CDR2 (germline): SGHRS, YFSETQ. The CDR3 consists of 12 residues. The CDR3 spells CASSLTEETQYF. CDR3 DNA sequence: TGCGCCAGCAGCCTGACAGAAGAGACCCAGTACTTC.

This chain connects TRBV6-6 to TRBJ2-7; 7 bases are a match to TRBD1. Trimming removed 5 bases from V and 0 bases from J; junction bases left unmatched: 7. This CDR3 is 15 amino acids long. Germline lookup yields CDR1 MNHNY and CDR2 SVGAGI (reference sequence). The CDR3 bases are TGTGCCAGCAGTCAAAGGACAGGACTCTCCTACGAGCAGTACGTC. It is translated as CASSQRTGLSYEQYV.

The chain recombines TRBV9 with TRBJ2-1; 10 bases match TRBD2. The CDR3 length is 15 residues. V trimming: 0 bases; J trimming: 5 bases; junction bases outside the gene matches: 2. CDR1 is SGDLS, CDR2 YYNGEE, per germline. DNA of the CDR3: TGTGCCAGCAGCGTAGTCAGCGGGGGGGACAATGAGCAGTTCTTC. Its protein is CASSVVSGGDNEQFF.

This chain links TRBV2 with TRBJ2-5; D gene ambiguous. The V end lost 6 bases, the J end lost 5 bases, and 10 bases lay between the germline ends. The CDR3 sequence is 12 residues long. The germline V gene encodes CDR1 SNHLY and CDR2 FYNNEI. The CDR3 region has the DNA TGTGCCAGCAGCTACTCCTTGGAGACCCAGTACTTC. Residues: CASSYSLETQYF. The full variable domain, with the rest looked up from reference TRBV2 and TRBJ2-5, is EPEVTQTPSHQVTQMGQEVILRCVPISNHLYFYWYRQILGQKVEFLVSFYNNEISEKSEIFDDQFSVERPDGSNFTLKIRSTKLEDSAMYFCASSYSLETQYFGPGTRLLVL.

The gene calls are TRBV6-1 and TRBJ2-7, with TRBD2 as a possible D gene (6 bases). This CDR3 contains 14 residues. The germline V and J ends were trimmed by 6 bases and 7 bases, with 19 bases remaining between them. Germline CDR1 and CDR2: MNHNS and SASEGT. The CDR3 bases are TGTGCCAGCAGGGGGGAACCCGGGACTGGGGAGCAGTACTTC. As protein: CASRGEPGTGEQYF.

This chain links TRBV30 with TRBJ2-2; tentative D call: TRBD1 (6 bases). Trimming cost V 0 bases and J 3 bases, with 11 bases left between them. Germline values: CDR1 GTSNPN, CDR2 SVGIG (reference sequence). This CDR3 spans 15 amino acids. The CDR3 sequence is CAWSVFRGDTGELFF. CDR3 nucleotide sequence: TGTGCCTGGAGTGTTTTCAGGGGAGACACCGGGGAGCTGTTTTTT.

This rearrangement joins TRBV19 to TRBJ2-1, with 10 bases identical to TRBD1. From germline, CDR1 is LNHDA and CDR2 SQIVND (reference sequence). CDR3 length: 16 residues. V shed 7 bases and J 3 bases; nucleotides not matched to a gene: 9. The CDR3 DNA is TGTGCCAGTACTTTGGGACAGGGGCCATACTACAATGAGCAGTTCTTC. Residues: CASTLGQGPYYNEQFF.

This clone appeared a few times. V is TRBV30 and J is TRBJ2-2, with D possibly matching TRBD1 (7 bases). The V end lost 0 bases, the J end lost 3 bases, and 23 bases lay between the germline ends. Germline V gene data show CDR1 as GTSNPN and CDR2 as SVGIG (reference sequence). The CDR3 sequence is 19 residues long. The CDR3 bases are TGTGCCTGGAGTGTATGGGGGGACGAGGGGGCGAAGGACACCGGGGAGCTGTTTTTT. It specifies CAWSVWGDEGAKDTGELFF.

This chain links TRBV7-9 with TRBJ2-7; maybe TRBD2 (6 bases). V lost 10 bases and J lost 2, with 18 bases in between. The CDR3 runs to 14 residues. Germline values: CDR1 SEHNR, CDR2 FQNEAQ (reference sequence). CDR3 sequence reads: CATAGPQGTYEQYF. In nucleotides, the CDR3 is TGTGCCACTGCGGGGCCCCAGGGCACCTACGAGCAGTACTTC.

The J gene is TRBJ1-1, the V gene TRBV18, with D unresolved. This CDR3 is 16 amino acids long. V lost 2 bases and J lost 3, with 16 bases in between. The V gene's germline CDR1 is KGHSH and CDR2 LQKENI. CDR3 in DNA: TGTGCCAGCTCACCAGGTACAGCACGGCGGGACACTGAAGCTTTCTTT. Residues: CASSPGTARRDTEAFF.

Regarding this clone: Mismatch with germline at one junction end may stem from a read error. This chain links TRBV7-2 with TRBJ2-7, with a possible D match to TRBD1 (5 bases). Germline V gene sequence: CDR1 SGHTA, CDR2 FQGNSA. The length of the CDR3 is 11 residues. This CDR3 is CASSLGGHHSF. For the CDR3, the DNA is TGTGCCAGCAGCTTAGGGGGCCACCACTCCTTC. Variable domain in full (rest from reference TRBV7-2 and TRBJ2-7): GAGVSQSPSNKVTEKGKDVELRCDPISGHTALYWYRQSLGQGLEFLIYFQGNSAPDKSGLPSDRFSAERTGGSVSTLTIQRTQQEDSAVYLCASSLGGHHSFGPGTRLTVT.

The chain links TRBV7-3 to TRBJ2-1; a weak D match, TRBD2 (7 bases). The germline gives CDR1 SGHTA, CDR2 FQGTGA. Trimming shortened V by 5 bases and J by 10 bases, and 15 bases separated the two germline ends. The CDR3 runs 13 residues. The CDR3 region is CASSPGGRGEQFF. The CDR3 DNA is TGTGCCAGCAGCCCGGGGGGCCGGGGAGAGCAGTTCTTC. The full variable domain, its missing parts supplied by reference TRBV7-3 and TRBJ2-1, is GAGVSQTPSNKVTEKGKYVELRCDPISGHTALYWYRQSLGQGPEFLIYFQGTGAADDSGLPNDRFFAVRPEGSVSTLKIQRTERGDSAVYLCASSPGGRGEQFFGPGTRLTVL.

This chain connects TRBV4-3 to TRBJ2-1, with 14 positions matching TRBD2. V dropped 1 base and J dropped 9; count of bases not matched to a gene: 5. This CDR3 has 16 amino acids. Germline V CDR1 and CDR2: LGHNA, YSLEER. CDR3 sequence: CASSQVGLAGEGEQFF. CDR3 DNA: TGCGCCAGCAGCCAAGTGGGACTAGCGGGGGAGGGTGAGCAGTTCTTC.

The gene calls are TRBV27 and TRBJ2-3, with D unresolved. CDR3 length equals 14 residues. The V gene lost 1 base and the J gene lost 3 bases, with 8 bases spanning the gap. Germline V gives CDR1 MNHEY, CDR2 SMNVEV (reference sequence). CDR3: CASSLYSLTDTQYF. The CDR3 DNA reads as TGTGCCAGCAGTTTATATAGTTTGACAGATACGCAGTATTTT.

The chain is built from TRBV10-3 and TRBJ1-5; D is undetermined. The germline CDR1 and CDR2 sequences are ENHRY and SYGVKD. Deletions cut 4 bases from V and 1 base from J, with 8 bases between. The CDR3 is 14 residues long. This CDR3 reads CAISGSGSNQPQHF. The CDR3 DNA reads TGTGCCATCAGTGGGAGCGGGAGCAATCAGCCCCAGCATTTT.

CDR3 sequence reads: CASSLSGTNSPLHF. DNA of the CDR3: TGTGCCAGCAGCTTAAGCGGGACAAATTCACCCCTCCACTTT. This rearrangement joins TRBV7-2 to TRBJ1-6, with a possible D match to TRBD1 (6 bases). Trimming removed 2 bases at V and 7 bases at J, with 9 bases between. The CDR3 runs to 14 residues. Germline CDR1 and CDR2: SGHTA and FQGNSA. The full variable domain, with the rest looked up from reference TRBV7-2 and TRBJ1-6, is GAGVSQSPSNKVTEKGKDVELRCDPISGHTALYWYRQSLGQGLEFLIYFQGNSAPDKSGLPSDRFSAERTGGSVSTLTIQRTQQEDSAVYLCASSLSGTNSPLHFGNGTRLTVT.

The rearrangement uses TRBV5-1 and TRBJ1-1, with D tentatively TRBD1 (5 bases). The CDR3 is made up of 15 amino acids. The V gene's germline CDR1 is SGHRS and CDR2 YFSETQ. V was shortened by 4 bases and J by 1 base, with 14 bases between the two germline ends. In nucleotides, the CDR3 is TGCGCCAGCAGCCGGGACGCGGGGCCGAACACTGAAGCTTTCTTT. Amino acid sequence: CASSRDAGPNTEAFF.